This section outlines one T cell receptor (beta chain) sequence together with its context. In the original workflow: Estimates of nucleated cell counts were drawn from the amplification of reference gene primers. Sequencing was performed with immunoSEQ multiplex PCR; in TCRdb, only in-frame clones are kept and a portion is missing. From that table come the V and J calls and clone size; the DNA was used to work out D and trimming. The sample contains about 84,000 clones, 83% of which appear only once. The data belong to a study of blood T cell repertoires in COVID-19. At the level of the study: Specimens from acute and convalescent COVID-19 originated in the United States, Italy and Spain. T cells, B-cell-depleted T cells, or PBMCs supplied cDNA or gDNA.

Looked up from germline, CDR1 is MGHDK and CDR2 is SYGVNS. The CDR3 loop spans 14 amino acids. Trimming removed 1 base at V and 4 bases at J, with 11 bases between. The sample comprised peripheral blood. This chain links TRBV25-1 with TRBJ2-7; a possible D gene is TRBD1 (5 bases). This TCR was recovered from an elderly man with active or convalescent COVID-19. The CDR3 DNA follows: TGTGCCAGCAGTGAATCAGGGTTAGGATACGAGCAGTACTTC. It yields the protein CASSESGLGYEQYF.